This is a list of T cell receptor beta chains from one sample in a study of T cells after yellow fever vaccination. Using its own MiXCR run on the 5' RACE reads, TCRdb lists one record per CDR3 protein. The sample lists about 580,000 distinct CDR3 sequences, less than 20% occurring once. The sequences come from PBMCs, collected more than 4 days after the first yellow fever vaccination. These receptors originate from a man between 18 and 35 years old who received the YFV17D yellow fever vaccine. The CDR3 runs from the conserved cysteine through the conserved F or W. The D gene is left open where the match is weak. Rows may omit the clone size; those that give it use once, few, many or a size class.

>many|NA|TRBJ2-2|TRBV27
TGTGCCAGCAGAGGGACGGCGAACACCGGGGAGCTGTTTTTT
CASRGTANTGELFF
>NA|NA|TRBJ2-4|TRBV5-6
TGTGCCAGCAGCTTGGCCTTTCAGGGAAAAGCCAAAAACATTCAGTACTTC
CASSLAFQGKAKNIQYF
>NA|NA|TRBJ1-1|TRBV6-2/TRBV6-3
TGTGCCAGCAGTTACTTCAGGGGGAACACTGAAGCTTTCTTT
CASSYFRGNTEAFF
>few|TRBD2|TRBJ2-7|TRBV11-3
TGTGCCAGCAGCTTAGATCCGACTAGCCAGGAGCAGTACTTC
CASSLDPTSQEQYF
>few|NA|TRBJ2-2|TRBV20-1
TGCAGTGCTAGGGGTCAGGGGGGGAACACCGGGGAGCTGTTTTTT
CSARGQGGNTGELFF
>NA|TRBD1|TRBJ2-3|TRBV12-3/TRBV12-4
TGTGCCAGCAGTTTAAGACAGGGGGCCACAGATACGCAGTATTTT
CASSLRQGATDTQYF
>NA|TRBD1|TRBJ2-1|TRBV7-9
TGTGCCAGCAGCTTGGGACAGGGGGCGGCCTACAATGAGCAGTTCTTC
CASSLGQGAAYNEQFF
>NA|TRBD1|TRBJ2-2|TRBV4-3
TGCGCCAGCAGCCATCGGACAGGGGCTGCCGGGGAGCTGTTTTTT
CASSHRTGAAGELFF
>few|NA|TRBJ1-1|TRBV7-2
TGTGCCAGCAGCCCCACGGGGGCGCGAAACACTGAAGCTTTCTTT
CASSPTGARNTEAFF
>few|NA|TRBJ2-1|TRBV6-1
TGTGCCAGCAGTGAGGGCCAAGGGCCTACCTACAATGAGCAGTTCTTC
CASSEGQGPTYNEQFF
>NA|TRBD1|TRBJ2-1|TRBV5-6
TGTGCCAGCAGCTTACTGGATCCGGGACAGGGTCCTTACAATGAGCAGTTCTTC
CASSLLDPGQGPYNEQFF
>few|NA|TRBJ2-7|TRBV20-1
TGCAGTGCTAGCACAGGGTCCTCCTACGAGCAGTACTTC
CSASTGSSYEQYF
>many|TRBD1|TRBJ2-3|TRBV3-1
TGTGCCAGCAGCTCGAAAAGGGGGCCGAGGGATACGCAGTATTTT
CASSSKRGPRDTQYF
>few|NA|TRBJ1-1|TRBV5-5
TGTGCCAGCAGCGCCCAGACAGGAAAGAACACTGAAGCTTTCTTT
CASSAQTGKNTEAFF
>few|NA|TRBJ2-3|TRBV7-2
TGTGCCAGCAGCTTTGCGAGATCAGATACGCAGTATTTT
CASSFARSDTQYF
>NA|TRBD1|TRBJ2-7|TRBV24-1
TGTGCCACCAGTGGGGACGACAGGGGACACGAGCAGTACTTC
CATSGDDRGHEQYF
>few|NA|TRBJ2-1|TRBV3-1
TGTGCCAGCAGCCAACTAGCGAATGAGCAGTTCTTC
CASSQLANEQFF
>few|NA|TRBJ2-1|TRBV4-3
TGCGCCAGCAGCCAAGAAGGAGTGAGCTCCTACAATGAGCAGTTCTTC
CASSQEGVSSYNEQFF
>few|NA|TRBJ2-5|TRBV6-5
TGTGCCAGCAGTTTACCCCGGGGGAGTCAAGAGACCCAGTACTTC
CASSLPRGSQETQYF
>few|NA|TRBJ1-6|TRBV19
TGTGCCAGTAGCCCCTACGGAGTCATCGGTTCACCCCTCCACTTT
CASSPYGVIGSPLHF
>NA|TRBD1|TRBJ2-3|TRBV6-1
TGTGCCAGCAGTGGACCAGAGGGACAGTCAACAGGCCAGGATACGCAGTATTTT
CASSGPEGQSTGQDTQYF
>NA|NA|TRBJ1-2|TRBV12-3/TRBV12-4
TGTGCCAGCAGTTTAGGGGGGAACAGATTGTATGGCTACACCTTC
CASSLGGNRLYGYTF